This T cell receptor (beta chain) derives from a study of CD8 T cells in ankylosing spondylitis. This clonotype was counted at least ten times. TCRdb reprocessed the 5' RACE reads via MiXCR and lists one record per CDR3 protein. In the table there are over 95,000 distinct CDR3 sequences, about 8.6% of which are singletons. The CDR3 has 22 residues. This receptor was taken from a male donor with ankylosing spondylitis or in good health (not recorded which). Material: blood, either unsorted or a sorted T cell fraction (not recorded which). This sequence joins TRBV21-1 and TRBJ2-7; the table's D gene call, TRBD1, was not cross checked with the DNA. TRBV21-1 is termed a pseudogene. DNA of the CDR3: TGTGCCAGCAGCAAAGGAGGCAAGGGGGACACAAAAGTAGTCCGGCCAAGGGACGAGCAGTACTTC. The encoded protein is CASSKGGKGDTKVVRPRDEQYF.